This entry lists 5 T cell receptor beta chains sequenced from one sample in a study of blood T cell repertoires in COVID-19. Measured with immunoSEQ multiplex PCR; TCRdb has only the in-frame clones, and not every one. The sample includes roughly 140,000 clones, 87% of them seen just once. Input material: peripheral blood. The receptors were sampled from a woman aged 60-75 years with active or convalescent COVID-19.

This sequence joins TRBV10-3 and TRBJ2-1; 11 nucleotides align to TRBD1. Looked up from germline, CDR1 is ENHRY and CDR2 is SYGVKD. The CDR3 loop spans 17 amino acids. V lost 7 bases to trimming and J lost 0 bases; unmatched junction nucleotides: 8. CDR3 residues: CAITGQGATSSYNEQFF. In DNA form, the CDR3 reads TGTGCCATCACCGGACAGGGGGCCACGAGCTCCTACAATGAGCAGTTCTTC.

This chain links TRBV24-1 with TRBJ2-1, with 11 bases fitting TRBD2. V was clipped by 3 bases and J by 6 bases; unmatched bases: 6. The CDR3 is 16 residues long. Germline CDR1 is KGHDR and CDR2 is SFDVKD. The CDR3 DNA is TGTGCCACCAGTGATGCCGGGACTAGCGGTTTCAATGAGCAGTTCTTC. Residues: CATSDAGTSGFNEQFF.

The CDR3 reads CASSQEEGRGLHGYTF. In nucleotides, the CDR3 is TGCGCCAGCAGCCAAGAGGAAGGCAGGGGGCTTCATGGCTACACCTTC. The chain recombines TRBV4-3 with TRBJ1-2, with TRBD1 identical over 8 bases. The CDR3 spans 16 residues. J gave up 6 bases and V 0 bases, and 9 bases lay outside the gene matches. The germline gives CDR1 LGHNA, CDR2 YSLEER.

For the CDR3, the DNA is TGTGCCAGCAGCCCGGGACAGGGGTATGACGAGCAGTACTTC. Translation: CASSPGQGYDEQYF. The rearrangement links TRBV11-2 to TRBJ2-7, with 10 positions matching TRBD1. Germline V CDR1 and CDR2: SGHAT, FQNNGV. The CDR3 contains 14 residues. V was pared by 5 bases and J by 5 bases, with 6 bases of the junction left unmatched.

The chain links TRBV7-9 to TRBJ1-6; D not certain. This CDR3 comprises 14 residues. Germline V CDR1 and CDR2: SEHNR, FQNEAQ (reference sequence). V was shortened by 2 bases and J by 10 bases, with 12 bases between the two germline ends. The CDR3 sequence is CASSLTGVYSPLHF. The CDR3 DNA reads as TGTGCCAGCAGCTTAACCGGGGTGTACTCACCCCTCCACTTT.